This T cell receptor (beta chain) is drawn from a study of T cell responses to AZD1222 COVID-19 vaccine (dated by TCRdb to the early 2020s). Regarding the complete study: A total of over 230 trial participants underwent TCR sequencing, of whom roughly 210 had received two doses of AZD1222 and some 26 had received two doses of the MenACWY control vaccine. Trial participants were enrolled into age subgroups of 18-55, 56-69 and 70-plus years, which contained approximately 150, 30 and 60 TCR-sequenced participants, respectively.

Study-level results and caveats: No day 14 peak-response samples were available, so repertoires were characterized only after the peak T cell response. Reportedly, almost half of the unique spike-specific TCRs recognized epitopes lying outside the regions that are mutated in the B.1.351 and B.1.1.7 variants. Participants were mostly white British, with more females than males. The authors suggested clonal diversity may have been underestimated. Conclusions about previously exposed vaccinees are limited because only six or seven AZD1222 recipients were SARS-CoV-2 seropositive at baseline. A significant rise in spike-specific TCR breadth and depth was observed after two AZD1222 doses relative to day 0 and relative to MenACWY recipients. The vaccine-associated CD4 TCRs covered the entire spike protein, and the dominant responses fell in regions 160-218 and 743-854. In the small 56-69-year group, the increase in depth fell short of significance, most likely because of low power.

This clone came up once. This clone's antigen is unknown. Within one base of it there is no much larger clone, and no base qualities were kept. The time point label, read with the paper, signifies: about 28 days (+/-7) after the second vaccine dose. Because spike-specific TCR depth and breadth did not differ between the two schedules, AZD1222 recipients who got a second dose at roughly 4 weeks were pooled with those who got a second dose at roughly 12 weeks. The vaccinee samples were drawn from two UK trials, COV001 and COV002, one of which was a single-blind randomized controlled phase 2/3 trial testing AZD1222 (ChAdOx1 nCoV-19) in healthy adults. For TCRbeta chain sequencing, PBMC samples from trial participants were taken at day 0 and at day 28 after the second dose. The CDR3 regions of human TCRbeta chains were analyzed by immunosequencing. The original methods were these. Repertoire TCRs were checked for matches against a reference library of SARS-CoV-2-specific TCRs that had been generated using the MIRA antigen-specificity platform. Breadth was defined as the fraction of unique TCRs that were SARS-CoV-2-associated, and depth was defined as the fraction of total T cells that were SARS-CoV-2-associated. Using the MIRA data, each spike-specific TCR was mapped to the spike region that the TCR reacts to and placed in a CD4 or CD8 class. Log10-transformed breadth and depth values were compared by one-way ANOVA with Sidak's multiple comparisons tests. The table was pulled from immuneACCESS by TCRdb, which kept in-frame rearrangements only. Such tables lose some clones; where checked, under half of the loss comes from unresolved V genes, and the rest has no known cause. That table gives V, J and clone size, and the DNA gave D and trimming. A total of around 110,000 clones appear in this sample, over 80% of them only once. Together, the top ten hold about 6.8% of the sample.

The specimen comprised peripheral blood, sampled 28 days after the second AZD1222 dose. The TCR originated in an adult who received the AZD1222 COVID-19 vaccine.

The CDR3 region: CSVEVADGLTGTQYF. The sequenced DNA: TGCAGCGTTGAGGTCGCAGACGGACTCACTGGAACCCAGTACTTC. Rearrangement joined TRBV29-1 to TRBJ2-5; a tentative D call is TRBD2 (5 bases match). Based on the germline V gene, the CDR1 and CDR2 sequences are SQVTM and ANQGSEA. Inclusive of the bounding cysteine and phenylalanine, the CDR3 is 15 residues long. Solely the CDR3 DNA is kept, with 45 bases framed from the first base. V loses 3 bases, J loses 8 bases, and the germline ends lie 22 bases apart.